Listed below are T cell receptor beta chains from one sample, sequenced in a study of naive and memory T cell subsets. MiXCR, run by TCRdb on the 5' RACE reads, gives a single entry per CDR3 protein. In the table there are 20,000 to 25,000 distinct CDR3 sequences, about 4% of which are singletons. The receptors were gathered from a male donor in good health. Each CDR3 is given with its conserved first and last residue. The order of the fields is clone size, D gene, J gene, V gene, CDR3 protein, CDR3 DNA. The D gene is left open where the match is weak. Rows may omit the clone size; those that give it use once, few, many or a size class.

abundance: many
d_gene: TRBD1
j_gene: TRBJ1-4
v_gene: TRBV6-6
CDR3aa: CASSYPRAAGTANEKLFF
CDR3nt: TGTGCCAGCAGTTACCCCCGAGCCGCCGGGACAGCTAATGAAAAACTGTTTTTT

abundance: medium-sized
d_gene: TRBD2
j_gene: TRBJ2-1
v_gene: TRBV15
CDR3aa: CATSRKRESRNEQFF
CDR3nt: TGTGCCACCAGCAGGAAGCGGGAGTCAAGGAATGAGCAGTTCTTC

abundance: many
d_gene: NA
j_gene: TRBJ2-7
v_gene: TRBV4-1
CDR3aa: CASSPRVLGNSYEQYF
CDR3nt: TGCGCCAGCAGCCCGAGGGTGCTAGGGAACTCCTACGAGCAGTACTTC

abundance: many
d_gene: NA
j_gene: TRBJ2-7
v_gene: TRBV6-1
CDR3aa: CASTRRTYEQYF
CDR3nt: TGTGCCAGCACCCGACGGACCTACGAGCAGTACTTC

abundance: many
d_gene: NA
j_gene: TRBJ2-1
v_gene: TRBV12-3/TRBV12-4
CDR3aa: CASSLQGKTYNEQFF
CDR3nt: TGTGCCAGCAGTTTACAGGGGAAGACCTACAATGAGCAGTTCTTC

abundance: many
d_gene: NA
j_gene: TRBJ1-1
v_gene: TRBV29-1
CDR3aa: CSATTGRPEAFF
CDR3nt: TGCAGCGCCACTACAGGACGGCCCGAAGCTTTCTTT

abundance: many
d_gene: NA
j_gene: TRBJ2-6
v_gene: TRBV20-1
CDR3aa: CSAIPVGASSGANVLTF
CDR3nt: TGCAGTGCTATCCCCGTGGGGGCCAGCTCTGGGGCCAACGTCCTGACTTTC

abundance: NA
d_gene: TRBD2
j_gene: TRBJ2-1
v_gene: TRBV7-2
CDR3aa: CASSSPGLSTDEQFF
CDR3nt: TGTGCCAGCAGCTCGCCGGGACTATCTACGGATGAGCAGTTCTTC

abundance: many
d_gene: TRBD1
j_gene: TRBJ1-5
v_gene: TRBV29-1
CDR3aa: CSVRGQGGGSNQPQHF
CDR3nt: TGCAGCGTTCGCGGACAGGGTGGAGGCAGCAATCAGCCCCAGCATTTT

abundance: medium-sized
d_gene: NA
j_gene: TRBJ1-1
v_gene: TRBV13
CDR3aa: CASSQTHTEAFF
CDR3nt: TGTGCCAGCAGCCAGACCCACACTGAAGCTTTCTTT

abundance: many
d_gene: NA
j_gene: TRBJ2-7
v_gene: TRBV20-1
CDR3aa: CSARDFGLATYEQYF
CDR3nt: TGCAGTGCTAGAGATTTTGGCCTAGCAACCTACGAGCAGTACTTC

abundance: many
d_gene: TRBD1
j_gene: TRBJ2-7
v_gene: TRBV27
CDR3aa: CASTTLGGQGPLEQYF
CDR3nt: TGTGCCAGCACCACTCTCGGCGGACAGGGGCCCCTCGAGCAGTACTTC

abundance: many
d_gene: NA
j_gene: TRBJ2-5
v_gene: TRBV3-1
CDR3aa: CASSQVAKTQYF
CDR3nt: TGTGCCAGCAGCCAAGTGGCGAAGACCCAGTACTTC

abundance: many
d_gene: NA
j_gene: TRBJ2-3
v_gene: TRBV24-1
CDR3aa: CATSDPGGLTDTQYF
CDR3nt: TGTGCCACCAGTGACCCCGGGGGGCTCACAGATACGCAGTATTTT

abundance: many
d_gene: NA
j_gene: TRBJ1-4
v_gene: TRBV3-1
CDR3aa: CASSLWQATNEKLFF
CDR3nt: TGTGCCAGCAGCCTTTGGCAGGCAACTAATGAAAAACTGTTTTTT

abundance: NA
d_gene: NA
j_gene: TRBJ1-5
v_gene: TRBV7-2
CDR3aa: CASSLDSTRASNQPQHF
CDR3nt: TGTGCCAGCAGCTTAGATTCGACCAGGGCTAGCAATCAGCCCCAGCATTTT

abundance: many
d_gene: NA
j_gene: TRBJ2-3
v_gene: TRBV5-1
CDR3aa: CASSRGTPVNTDTQYF
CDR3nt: TGCGCCAGCAGCCGCGGGACTCCCGTTAACACAGATACGCAGTATTTT

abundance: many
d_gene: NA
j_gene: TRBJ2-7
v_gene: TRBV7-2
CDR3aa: CASGGGGISYEQYF
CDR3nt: TGTGCCAGTGGGGGGGGCGGTATCTCCTACGAGCAGTACTTC

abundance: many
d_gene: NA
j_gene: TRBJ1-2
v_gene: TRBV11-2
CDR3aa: CASANYYGLYYGYTF
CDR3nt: TGTGCCAGCGCGAATTATTACGGGCTGTACTATGGCTACACCTTC

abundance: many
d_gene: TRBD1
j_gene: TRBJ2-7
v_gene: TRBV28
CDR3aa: CASSPMDRGRWYEQYF
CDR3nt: TGTGCCAGCAGCCCCATGGACAGGGGGCGCTGGTACGAGCAGTACTTC

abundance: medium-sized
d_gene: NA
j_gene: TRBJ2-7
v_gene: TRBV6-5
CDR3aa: CASSPRGESSEQYF
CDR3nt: TGTGCCAGCAGTCCGCGCGGCGAGAGCTCCGAGCAGTACTTC

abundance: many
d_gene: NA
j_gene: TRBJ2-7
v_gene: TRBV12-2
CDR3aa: CASRLAGSYEQYF
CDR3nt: TGTGCAAGTCGCTTAGCCGGCAGTTACGAGCAGTACTTC

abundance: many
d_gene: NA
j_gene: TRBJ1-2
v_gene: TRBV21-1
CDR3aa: CASSKLDLRYYGYTF
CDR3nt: TGTGCCAGCAGCAAATTGGACCTGCGATACTATGGCTACACCTTC

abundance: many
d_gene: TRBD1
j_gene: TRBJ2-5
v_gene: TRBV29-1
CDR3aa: CSVDQGAQETQYF
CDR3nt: TGCAGCGTTGATCAGGGGGCCCAAGAGACCCAGTACTTC

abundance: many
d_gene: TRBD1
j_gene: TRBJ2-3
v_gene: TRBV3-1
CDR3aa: CASSLTGTGETDTQYF
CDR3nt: TGTGCCAGCAGTCTCACCGGGACAGGGGAAACAGATACGCAGTATTTT

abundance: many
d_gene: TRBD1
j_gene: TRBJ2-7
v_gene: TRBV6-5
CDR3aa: CASSRSDRGTYEQYF
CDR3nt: TGTGCCAGCTCCCGATCTGACAGGGGGACCTACGAGCAGTACTTC

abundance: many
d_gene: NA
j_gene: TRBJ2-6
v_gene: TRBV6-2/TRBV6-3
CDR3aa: CASSGDGGANVLTF
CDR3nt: TGTGCCAGCAGCGGGGACGGTGGGGCCAACGTCCTGACTTTC

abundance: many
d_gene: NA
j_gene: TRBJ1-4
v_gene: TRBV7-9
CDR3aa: CASSNGQYNEKLFF
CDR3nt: TGTGCCAGCAGCAACGGACAGTATAATGAAAAACTGTTTTTT

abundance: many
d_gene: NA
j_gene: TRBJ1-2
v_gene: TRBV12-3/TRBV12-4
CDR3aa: CASTPRSLTGGYTF
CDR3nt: TGTGCCAGCACCCCAAGGAGCCTTACAGGTGGCTACACCTTC

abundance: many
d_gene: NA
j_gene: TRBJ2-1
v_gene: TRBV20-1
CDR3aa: CSASPGSYNEQFF
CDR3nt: TGCAGTGCTAGTCCTGGCAGCTACAATGAGCAGTTCTTC

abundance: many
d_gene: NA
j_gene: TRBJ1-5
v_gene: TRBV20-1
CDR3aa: CSATRSGNSNQPQHF
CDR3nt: TGCAGTGCCACTAGGTCGGGGAATAGCAATCAGCCCCAGCATTTT

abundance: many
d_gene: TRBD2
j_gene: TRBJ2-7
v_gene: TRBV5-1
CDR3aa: CASSPGGDEQYF
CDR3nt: TGCGCCAGCAGCCCCGGGGGGGACGAGCAGTACTTC

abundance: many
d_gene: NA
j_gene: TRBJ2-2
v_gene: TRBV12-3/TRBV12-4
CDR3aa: CASRWAGELFF
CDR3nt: TGTGCCAGTCGGTGGGCCGGGGAGCTGTTTTTT

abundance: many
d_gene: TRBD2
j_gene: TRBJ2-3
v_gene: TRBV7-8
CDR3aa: CASSLAGGLAADTQYF
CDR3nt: TGTGCCAGCAGCTTAGCCGGTGGACTAGCGGCAGATACGCAGTATTTT

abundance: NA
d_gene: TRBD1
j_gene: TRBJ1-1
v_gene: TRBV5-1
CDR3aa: CASIMGQGGTEAFF
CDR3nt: TGCGCCAGCATAATGGGACAGGGAGGCACTGAAGCTTTCTTT

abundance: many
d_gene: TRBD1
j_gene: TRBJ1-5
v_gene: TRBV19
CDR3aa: CASSKQGDNQPQHF
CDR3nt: TGTGCCAGTAGTAAGCAGGGGGACAATCAGCCCCAGCATTTT

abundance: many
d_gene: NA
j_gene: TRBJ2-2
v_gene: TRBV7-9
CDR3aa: CASSSDTYTGELFF
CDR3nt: TGTGCCAGCAGCTCGGACACATACACCGGGGAGCTGTTTTTT

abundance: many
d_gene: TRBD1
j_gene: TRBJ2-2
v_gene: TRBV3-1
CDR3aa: CASRRRGTGNTGELFF
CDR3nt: TGTGCCAGCAGGAGGAGGGGGACAGGGAACACCGGGGAGCTGTTTTTT

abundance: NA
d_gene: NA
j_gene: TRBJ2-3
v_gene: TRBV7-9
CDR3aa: CASSPRGNSGTDTQYF
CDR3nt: TGTGCCAGCAGCCCCCGTGGCAATAGCGGCACAGATACGCAGTATTTT

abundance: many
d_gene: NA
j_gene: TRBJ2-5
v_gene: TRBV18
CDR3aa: CASSPSQGSQETQYF
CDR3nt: TGTGCCAGCTCGCCGTCACAGGGAAGTCAAGAGACCCAGTACTTC

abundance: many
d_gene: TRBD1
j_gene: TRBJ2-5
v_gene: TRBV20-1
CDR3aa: CSARETGGTETQYF
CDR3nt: TGCAGTGCTAGAGAGACAGGGGGGACAGAGACCCAGTACTTC